This TCR beta chain was observed in a study of OX40 agonist ivuxolimab in advanced cancers. Using immunoSEQ multiplex PCR, the repertoire was profiled, and TCRdb retains in-frame clones only, with some absent. The sample records roughly 71,000 clones, 84% being singletons. Germline V gene data show CDR1 as ENHRY and CDR2 as SYGVKD. V was trimmed by 10 bases and J by 4 bases, leaving 26 bases between them. The CDR3 covers 16 residues. Only one count was recorded for this clone. Its antigen remains unidentified. Study findings and constraints: More expanded clones were seen, on average, in CD8+ T cells than in CD4+.

The sequence was collected from an adult with an advanced solid tumor such as melanoma, head and neck, liver or kidney cancer. The sequencing here drew on CD4+ or CD8+ T cells sorted from blood, taken in a trial of the OX40 agonist ivuxolimab. V gene TRBV10-3 combines with J gene TRBJ2-7; D is possibly TRBD2 (7 bases). The CDR3 nucleotides read TGTGCCACGAGGGGGGGAGACAGTTCCCTGGGTTACGAGCAGTACTTC. Amino acids: CATRGGDSSLGYEQYF.